The 26 T cell receptor beta chains below were found in one sample sequenced in a study of PD-L1 blockade in urothelial cancer. Sequencing used immunoSEQ multiplex PCR; TCRdb keeps in-frame clones, though not all of them. The table shows 40,000 to 55,000 clones, with 70% to 90% occurring only once. Time point in this sample: peripheral blood 6 weeks after treatment start. Source: PBMCs, taken around atezolizumab (anti-PD-L1) treatment. The source of these receptors is a man between 60 and 70 years old with urothelial cancer.

The gene calls are TRBV6-1 and TRBJ2-3; TRBD2 matches at 8 bases. CDR1 and CDR2 (germline): MNHNS, SASEGT. The CDR3 runs to 14 residues. Germline trimming cut 10 bases from V and 3 bases from J; bases unmatched to any gene: 9. This CDR3 reads CATNSGDATDTQYF. CDR3 coding DNA: TGTGCCACCAATAGCGGGGACGCAACAGATACGCAGTATTTT.

V and J are TRBV4-3 and TRBJ2-1; D is possibly TRBD2 (5 bases). V was cut by 7 bases and J by 5 bases, with 12 bases left in between. CDR1 is LGHNA, CDR2 YSLEER, per germline. The CDR3 runs 13 residues. DNA for the CDR3: TGCGCCAGCAAGAAACTAGGAAACAATGAGCAGTTCTTC. Translation gives CASKKLGNNEQFF.

V usage is TRBV30 and J usage is TRBJ1-3; 10 nucleotides line up with TRBD1. J lost 5 bases, V lost 5 bases, and 6 bases had no gene match. The V gene's germline CDR1 is GTSNPN and CDR2 SVGIG (reference sequence). The CDR3 runs to 14 residues. The CDR3 is CAWQTGGGRNTIYF. The DNA for the CDR3 is TGTGCCTGGCAGACAGGGGGCGGTCGAAACACCATATATTTT.

The chain recombines TRBV7-3 with TRBJ2-7, with 10 bases fitting TRBD1. J lost 6 bases, V lost 3 bases, and 5 bases had no gene match. Germline V CDR1 and CDR2: SGHTA, FQGTGA. The CDR3 is 14 amino acids. The CDR3 bases are TGTGCCAGCAGCTTGGACAGGGGGAAAGGCGAGCAGTACTTC. Protein product: CASSLDRGKGEQYF.

The chain uses TRBV28 and TRBJ1-1, with TRBD1 matching over 8 bases. Trimming took 8 bases from V and 3 from J; bases not matched to a gene: 2. Germline CDR1 is MDHEN and CDR2 is SYDVKM. The CDR3 covers 12 residues. The CDR3 spells CASGTGYTEAFF. CDR3 sequence (DNA): TGTGCCAGCGGGACAGGCTACACTGAAGCTTTCTTT.

V usage is TRBV7-2 and J usage is TRBJ2-1, with 7 positions matching TRBD1. The CDR3 is 13 residues long. Trimming took 8 bases from V and 7 from J; bases not matched to a gene: 8. Germline V lookup: CDR1 SGHTA, CDR2 FQGNSA. This chain's CDR3 is CASDRVVGNEQFF. In nucleotides, the CDR3 is TGTGCCAGCGACAGGGTCGTTGGGAATGAGCAGTTCTTC.

The count of this clone is one. This sequence joins TRBV28 and TRBJ1-2; TRBD1 matches 7 bases. With V trimmed by 6 bases and J by 3 bases, 13 bases remained unmatched. The CDR3 is 16 residues long. Germline loops: CDR1 MDHEN, CDR2 SYDVKM. The CDR3 sequence is CASSPDRSTTYYGYTF. CDR3 in DNA: TGTGCCAGCAGCCCGGACAGGTCGACTACTTACTATGGCTACACCTTC.

This clone was detected only once. The chain carries TRBV6-5 and TRBJ2-2; 8 bases match TRBD1. This CDR3 region has 16 residues. Looked up from germline, CDR1 is MNHEY and CDR2 is SVGAGI. With 2 bases clipped from V and 1 base from J, the junction kept 3 bases outside the gene matches. This CDR3 reads CASSYADRVNTGELFF. CDR3 coding DNA: TGTGCCAGCAGTTACGCGGACAGGGTGAACACCGGGGAGCTGTTTTTT.

This clone has a single count. The V gene is TRBV5-1, the J gene TRBJ2-2; maybe TRBD1 (6 bases). V was cut by 4 bases and J by 3 bases, with 13 bases left in between. CDR3 size: 15 residues. Per germline, CDR1 SGHRS and CDR2 YFSETQ. The CDR3 sequence is CASSPGQIDTGELFF. Here the CDR3 DNA reads TGCGCCAGCAGCCCCGGACAGATCGACACCGGGGAGCTGTTTTTT.

This clone was detected only once. V usage is TRBV7-2 and J usage is TRBJ2-7, with 9 bases aligning to TRBD2. V shed 5 bases, J shed 3 bases, and the junction held 8 bases outside the gene matches. The CDR3 totals 15 residues. Germline V gene data show CDR1 as SGHTA and CDR2 as FQGNSA. The CDR3 DNA is TGTGCCAGCAGCCGCCGAGAAGCGGGAGGCTACGAGCAGTACTTC. Its translation: CASSRREAGGYEQYF.

The chain has TRBV11-2 and TRBJ2-1; 8 nucleotides align to TRBD2. The germline V gene has CDR1 SGHAT and CDR2 FQNNGV. The trim removed 1 base at V and 9 bases at J, leaving 11 bases unmatched. This CDR3 has 16 amino acids. CDR3 DNA: TGTGCCAGCAGCTTAGTACGGGGGGGCCAATTTAGTGAGCAGTTCTTC. Its protein is CASSLVRGGQFSEQFF.

The chain links TRBV6-5 to TRBJ1-5, with D possibly TRBD1 on 5 matching bases. The CDR3 is made up of 15 amino acids. The germline gives CDR1 MNHEY, CDR2 SVGAGI. The V end lost 0 bases, the J end lost 5 bases, and 11 bases lay between the germline ends. CDR3 sequence: CASSYSVQGDQPQHF. The CDR3 DNA reads TGTGCCAGCAGTTACTCCGTCCAGGGCGATCAGCCCCAGCATTTT.

A single count supports this clone. This sequence joins TRBV12-5 and TRBJ1-1; D is uncertain. Trimming pared 6 bases from V and 6 bases from J, leaving 14 bases between. This CDR3 has 13 amino acids. Germline CDR1 is LGHNT and CDR2 is FRNRAP. CDR3 DNA: TGTGCTAGTGGCCAGGAGGTAGTGGCTGAAGCTTTCTTT. This codes for CASGQEVVAEAFF. The variable domain in full, completed from reference TRBV12-5 and TRBJ1-1, reads DARVTQTPRHKVTEMGQEVTMRCQPILGHNTVFWYRQTMMQGLELLAYFRNRAPLDDSGMPKDRFSAEMPDATLATLKIQPSEPRDSAVYFCASGQEVVAEAFFGQGTRLTVV.

The chain employs TRBV28 and TRBJ2-7; 8 bases fit TRBD1. CDR1 and CDR2 from the germline V gene are MDHEN and SYDVKM. V lost 1 base and J lost 2; bases outside the gene matches: 4. The CDR3 length is 15 residues. CDR3 nucleotide sequence: TGTGCCAGCAGTTTATATGGGACAGGTGCCTACGAGCAGTACTTC. Translation: CASSLYGTGAYEQYF.

The V call is TRBV4-1, the J call TRBJ1-4; a possible D gene is TRBD1 (5 bases). Trimming took 0 bases from V and 8 from J, leaving 19 bases between them. The V gene's germline CDR1 is MGHRA and CDR2 YSYEKL. The CDR3 is made up of 17 amino acids. CDR3: CASSQDRVWQGGEKLFF. DNA for the CDR3: TGCGCCAGCAGCCAAGATCGGGTATGGCAGGGAGGCGAAAAACTGTTTTTT.

The V call is TRBV2, the J call TRBJ2-1; 11 nucleotides agree with TRBD2. This CDR3 contains 15 residues. In germline, CDR1 is SNHLY, CDR2 FYNNEI. J gave up 7 bases and V 1 base, and 3 bases lay outside the gene matches. The CDR3 reads CASSEEVAGGNEQFF. Here the CDR3 DNA reads TGTGCCAGCAGTGAAGAGGTAGCGGGGGGGAATGAGCAGTTCTTC.

This chain links TRBV30 with TRBJ2-2; TRBD2 agrees at 11 bases. Germline trimming cut 4 bases from V and 2 bases from J; bases unmatched to any gene: 12. The V gene's germline CDR1 is GTSNPN and CDR2 SVGIG (reference sequence). This CDR3 has 18 amino acids. The CDR3: CAWKPWLAGGKNTGELFF. CDR3 in DNA: TGTGCCTGGAAACCTTGGCTAGCGGGGGGAAAAAACACCGGGGAGCTGTTTTTT.

This clone was counted a single time. The genes are TRBV5-1 and TRBJ2-3; possible D gene TRBD1, 5 bases. The CDR3 covers 13 residues. Germline CDR1 is SGHRS and CDR2 is YFSETQ. Between the trimmed V and J ends, which lost 8 bases and 5 bases, there was a span of 15 bases. The CDR3 is CASTPRVEDTQYF. The CDR3 bases are TGCGCCAGTACACCCAGGGTCGAAGATACGCAGTATTTT.

J is TRBJ1-1 and V is TRBV10-3; 7 bases line up with TRBD1. The CDR3 is made up of 14 amino acids. Germline loops: CDR1 ENHRY, CDR2 SYGVKD. The junction had 5 bases not matched to a gene; V was cut back by 6 bases and J by 1 base. The CDR3 protein is CAIRTGQANTEAFF. Here the CDR3 DNA reads TGTGCCATCAGAACAGGACAGGCGAACACTGAAGCTTTCTTT.

The table lists this clone with a count of one. The chain uses TRBV5-6 and TRBJ2-2; 8 positions match TRBD1. The junction had 4 bases not matched to a gene; V was cut back by 0 bases and J by 6 bases. This CDR3 spans 15 amino acids. From germline, CDR1 is SGHDT and CDR2 YYEEEE. The CDR3 is CASSLDRGLAGELFF. The CDR3 nucleotides are TGTGCCAGCAGCTTGGACAGGGGGTTGGCCGGGGAGCTGTTTTTT.

Only one count was recorded for this clone. This chain links TRBV10-3 with TRBJ2-3, with 9 positions matching TRBD2. After removal of 11 bases from V and 4 bases from J, the junction contained 10 bases not matched to a gene. This CDR3 comprises 14 residues. Germline V lookup: CDR1 ENHRY, CDR2 SYGVKD. The CDR3 nucleotides are TGTGCCTCCCAGGGCGGGGGGGCGTCAGATACGCAGTATTTT. The encoded protein is CASQGGGASDTQYF.

The chain employs TRBV10-3 and TRBJ1-2; 9 nucleotides align to TRBD1. J was trimmed by 7 bases and V by 2 bases; bases with no gene match: 5. There are 14 residues in the CDR3. The germline CDR1 and CDR2 sequences are ENHRY and SYGVKD. The CDR3 region has the DNA TGTGCCATCAGTGAGAATACAGGGGGCTCTGGCTACACCTTC. This translates into CAISENTGGSGYTF.

This chain uses TRBV15 with TRBJ2-5; D possibly corresponds to TRBD2 (5 bases). Looked up from germline, CDR1 is LNHNV and CDR2 is YYDKDF (reference sequence). The V end was cut by 5 bases, the J end by 7 bases, with 14 bases between. CDR3 length: 13 residues. The CDR3, as DNA: TGTGCCACCAGCCCCGGGGAGTTTGGGACCCAGTACTTC. Its translation is CATSPGEFGTQYF.

The V gene is TRBV5-3, the J gene TRBJ2-7; D may be TRBD1 (6 bases). TRBV5-3 is an ORF; its function is uncertain. This CDR3 is built from 13 residues. With 9 bases removed from V and 3 bases from J, the gap between germline ends came to 16 bases. CDR3 protein: CAIQEKDSYEQYF. Written as DNA, the CDR3 is TGTGCCATCCAGGAAAAGGACAGCTACGAGCAGTACTTC.

The V and J genes are TRBV10-3 and TRBJ2-5, with D possibly being TRBD2 (6 bases). V was clipped by 8 bases and J by 1 base, with 14 bases between them. This CDR3 is built from 14 residues. Germline-derived CDR1 and CDR2 are ENHRY and SYGVKD. As DNA, the CDR3 is TGTGCCATCCGAGATGGGGGAGGCCAAGAGACCCAGTACTTC. Translation: CAIRDGGGQETQYF.

This sequence joins TRBV10-2 and TRBJ1-2; D is undetermined. V shed 5 bases and J shed 4 bases, with 14 bases lying between them. CDR3 length: 14 amino acids. CDR1 is WSHSY and CDR2 is SAAADI in the germline V gene. CDR3 nucleotide sequence: TGCGCCAGCAGTCCCCGGGGAGGAAGCTATGGCTACACCTTC. Its translation: CASSPRGGSYGYTF.